This TCR beta chain derives from a study of T cell changes during pregnancy in multiple sclerosis. With 10 bases removed from V and 3 bases from J, the gap between germline ends came to 15 bases. Germline V gene lookup returns CDR1 ENHRY and CDR2 SYGVKD. The CDR3 is made up of 13 amino acids. Some clones are missing from TCRdb's copy, which holds only in-frame ones; the method was immunoSEQ multiplex PCR. Of about 93,000 clones listed, approximately 92% are singletons. V usage is TRBV10-3 and J usage is TRBJ1-1; D is perhaps TRBD1 (5 bases). This sequence was found in a female donor with multiple sclerosis, enrolled in a pregnancy study. The sequences come from peripheral blood, collected after pregnancy. Here the CDR3 DNA reads TGTGCCACCACGGCAATCAGGGACACTGAAGCTTTCTTT. This gives the protein CATTAIRDTEAFF.